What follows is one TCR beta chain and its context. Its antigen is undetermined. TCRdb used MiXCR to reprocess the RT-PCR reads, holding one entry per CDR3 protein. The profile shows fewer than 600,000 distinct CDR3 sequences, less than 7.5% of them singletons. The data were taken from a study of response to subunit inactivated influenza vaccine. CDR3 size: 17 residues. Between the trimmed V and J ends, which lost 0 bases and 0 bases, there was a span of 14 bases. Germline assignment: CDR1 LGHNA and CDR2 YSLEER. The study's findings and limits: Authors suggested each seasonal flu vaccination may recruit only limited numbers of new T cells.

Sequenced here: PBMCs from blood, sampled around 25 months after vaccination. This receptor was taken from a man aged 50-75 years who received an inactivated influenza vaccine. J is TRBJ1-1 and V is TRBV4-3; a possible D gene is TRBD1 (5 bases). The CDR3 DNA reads TGCGCCAGCAGCCAAGAGTGGGGGACGGTAATGAACACTGAAGCTTTCTTT. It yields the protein CASSQEWGTVMNTEAFF.